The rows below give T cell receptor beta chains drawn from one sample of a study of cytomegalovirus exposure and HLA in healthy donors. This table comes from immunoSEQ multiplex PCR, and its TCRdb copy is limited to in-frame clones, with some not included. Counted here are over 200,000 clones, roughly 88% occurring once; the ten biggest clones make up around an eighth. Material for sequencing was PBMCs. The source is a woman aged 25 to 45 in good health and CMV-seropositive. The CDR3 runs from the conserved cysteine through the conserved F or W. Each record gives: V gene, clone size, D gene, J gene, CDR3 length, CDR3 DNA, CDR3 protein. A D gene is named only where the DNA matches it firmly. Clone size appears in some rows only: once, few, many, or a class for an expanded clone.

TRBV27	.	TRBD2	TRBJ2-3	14	TGTGCCAGCGCGGGACTAGCGTATTCAGATACGCAGTATTTT	CASAGLAYSDTQYF
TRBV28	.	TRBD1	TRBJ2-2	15	TGTGCCACTACCTCGCGACAGGGGAAAACCGGGGAGCTGTTTTTT	CATTSRQGKTGELFF
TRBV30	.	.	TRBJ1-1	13	TGTGCCTGGAGTGAGGAGTGGAACACTGAAGCTTTCTTT	CAWSEEWNTEAFF
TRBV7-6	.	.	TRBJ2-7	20	TGTGCCAGCAGCTTAGAAGGAGGGACTCGGATGGCACTCGGCTCCTACGAGCAGTACTTC	CASSLEGGTRMALGSYEQYF
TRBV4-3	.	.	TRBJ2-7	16	TGCGCCAGCAGCCAAGATCTCGTGGTACCACTCTACGAGCAGTACTTC	CASSQDLVVPLYEQYF
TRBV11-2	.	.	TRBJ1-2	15	TGTGCCAGCAGCTTAGAAAGGGGAACTAACTATGGCTACACCTTC	CASSLERGTNYGYTF
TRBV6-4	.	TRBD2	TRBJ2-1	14	TGTGCCAGCAGTGACTCGCGGGAGGGCAATGAGCAGTTCTTC	CASSDSREGNEQFF
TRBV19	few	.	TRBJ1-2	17	TGTGCCAGTAGTACCCAAGTTGTCGGAGGAGGGGAAGGTGGCTACACCTTC	CASSTQVVGGGEGGYTF
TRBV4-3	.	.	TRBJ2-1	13	TGCGCCAGCAGCCAAGATTCAGGGAATGAGCAGTTCTTC	CASSQDSGNEQFF
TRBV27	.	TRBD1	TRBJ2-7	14	TGTGCCAGCAGGGCCGGGACAGGAGCCTACGAGCAGTACTTC	CASRAGTGAYEQYF
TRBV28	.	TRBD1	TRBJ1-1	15	TGTGCCAGCAGTATCTACAGGGGTGCGGACACTGAAGCTTTCTTT	CASSIYRGADTEAFF
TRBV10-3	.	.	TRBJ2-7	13	TGTGCCATCAGGGACCTGACAGGCAACGAGCAGTACTTC	CAIRDLTGNEQYF
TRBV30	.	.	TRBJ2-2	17	TGTGCCTGGAGTGCCCCCCCGATGGCAGTAAACACCGGGGAGCTGTTTTTT	CAWSAPPMAVNTGELFF
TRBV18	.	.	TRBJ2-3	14	TGTGCCAGCTCACCGCAGGACTCGAGGGATACGCAGTATTTT	CASSPQDSRDTQYF
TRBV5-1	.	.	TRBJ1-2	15	TGCGCCAGCAGCTCGAGACAGGAGACCGACTATGGCTACACCTTC	CASSSRQETDYGYTF
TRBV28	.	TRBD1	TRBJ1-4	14	TGTGCCTCAGCCGGACAGGACGTAAATGAAAAACTGTTTTTT	CASAGQDVNEKLFF